This T cell receptor (beta chain) was captured in a study of regulatory T cells in long-lasting Graves disease. Germline CDR1 reads SNHLY; CDR2 reads FYNNEI. The CDR3 runs to 11 residues. Trimming removed 5 bases from V and 4 bases from J, with 6 bases in between. Time point of the sample: persistent/refractory GD, antithyroid drugs over 5 years with positive TRAb. From RNA extracted from PBMCs, the TCR library was made. The authors diagnosed Graves' disease using American Thyroid Association guidelines. For TCR beta, libraries came from iRepertoire HTBI primers and Arm-PCR of CDR3 regions. One entry per CDR3 protein, called by TCRdb with MiXCR from the multiplex PCR reads. The repertoire has approximately 400,000 distinct CDR3 sequences, about a quarter of them found once; the top ten carry around 26%. Study-level points and caveats: What was studied was peripheral blood only, and not thyroid tissue.

Comment on this clonotype: What it recognizes is unknown.

V and J are TRBV2 and TRBJ2-7; D not certain. The TCR sequence derives from a female donor with Graves disease. The starting material was peripheral blood mononuclear cells (PBMCs), obtained when the disease was refractory, from a patient treated with antithyroid drugs. Here the CDR3 reads CASSWLYEQYF. CDR3 DNA sequence: TGTGCCAGCAGTTGGCTATACGAGCAGTACTTC.